This T cell receptor (beta chain) was sequenced for a study of cytomegalovirus exposure and HLA in healthy donors. Study outcomes and limitations: Per published reports, the classifier diagnosed cytomegalovirus status with high specificity and sensitivity.

Sequenced by immunoSEQ multiplex PCR; TCRdb stores in-frame clones only, minus some. The sample records around 70,000 clones, 90% to 95% being singletons. The CDR3 is 14 amino acids. Germline CDR1 is MDHEN and CDR2 is SYDVKM. V lost 6 bases to trimming and J lost 2 bases; unmatched junction nucleotides: 4. Note on this clone: The target antigen is unknown.

The TCR originated in a man younger than 35 in good health and CMV-seronegative. The chain recombines TRBV28 with TRBJ1-5, with 7 bases fitting TRBD1. The sequenced material came from PBMCs. CDR3 amino acids: CASRRTGGNQPQHF. CDR3 DNA: TGTGCCAGCAGAAGGACAGGTGGCAATCAGCCCCAGCATTTT.